Below are 22 T cell receptor beta chains sequenced from a single sample in a study of blood T cell repertoires in COVID-19. Profiling relied on immunoSEQ multiplex PCR, and the TCRdb table lists in-frame clones only, not all of them. The table includes 150,000 to 200,000 clones, less than 90% detected once. The material sequenced was peripheral blood. These receptors came from a woman in her sixties or seventies with acute or convalescent COVID-19.

This chain connects TRBV24-1 to TRBJ1-2; D is undetermined. The V end lost 3 bases, the J end lost 3 bases, and 13 bases lay between the germline ends. The CDR3 totals 15 residues. CDR1 is KGHDR and CDR2 is SFDVKD in the germline V gene. DNA for the CDR3: TGTGCCACCAGTGATGCCGGTGGAGGTGACTATGGCTACACCTTC. This sequence encodes CATSDAGGGDYGYTF.

The chain recombines TRBV29-1 with TRBJ2-3; a weak D match, TRBD1 (6 bases). Germline V CDR1 and CDR2: SQVTM, ANQGSEA. V was clipped by 6 bases and J by 0 bases, with 13 bases between them. The CDR3 is 14 amino acids. The CDR3 coding sequence is TGCAGCGTGGCCGGGACATCAAGCACAGATACGCAGTATTTT. It translates to CSVAGTSSTDTQYF.

The genes are TRBV5-5 and TRBJ2-7; 12 nucleotides agree with TRBD2. Germline V gene data show CDR1 as SGHKS and CDR2 as YYEKEE (reference sequence). The ends lost 4 bases at V and 1 base at J; junction bases unmatched: 3. There are 15 residues in the CDR3. The CDR3 is CASSATSGGSYEQYF. In DNA, the CDR3 is TGTGCCAGCAGCGCGACTAGCGGGGGATCCTACGAGCAGTACTTC. The full variable domain, in which reference TRBV5-5 and TRBJ2-7 provide the parts outside the CDR3, is DAGVTQSPTHLIKTRGQQVTLRCSPISGHKSVSWYQQVLGQGPQFIFQYYEKEERGRGNFPDRFSARQFPNYSSELNVNALLLGDSALYLCASSATSGGSYEQYFGPGTRLTVT.

The chain employs TRBV19 and TRBJ2-5, with D uncertain. CDR3 length equals 12 residues. CDR1 LNHDA and CDR2 SQIVND come from the germline V gene (reference sequence). The V end lost 9 bases, the J end lost 5 bases, and 13 bases lay between the germline ends. Here the CDR3 reads CARKTCLETQYF. The CDR3 coding sequence is TGTGCCAGGAAGACATGTTTGGAGACCCAGTACTTC.

This clone was seen a single time. For the CDR3, the DNA is TGTGCCAGCAGCTTAGCGTCAGGGTACGGTAATTCACCCCTCCACTTT. It translates to CASSLASGYGNSPLHF. This chain connects TRBV7-8 to TRBJ1-6; a possible D gene is TRBD1 (5 bases). Germline assignment: CDR1 SGHVS and CDR2 FQNEAQ. V gave up 0 bases and J gave up 6 bases, with 12 bases separating them. The CDR3 has 16 residues.

The chain uses TRBV9 and TRBJ2-3; 7 positions match TRBD2. The CDR3 consists of 14 residues. Germline values: CDR1 SGDLS, CDR2 YYNGEE. After removal of 0 bases from V and 8 bases from J, the junction contained 6 bases not matched to a gene. CDR3 region: CASSVAEVAGTQYF. In DNA form, the CDR3 reads TGTGCCAGCAGCGTAGCTGAGGTAGCGGGTACGCAGTATTTT.

This chain connects TRBV6-1 to TRBJ2-1, with D possibly being TRBD2 (5 bases). The germline gives CDR1 MNHNS, CDR2 SASEGT. CDR3 length: 13 residues. The V and J ends lost 2 bases and 10 bases respectively, with 12 bases between them. CDR3 bases: TGTGCCAGCAGTGAAAGCGTAAGACTAGAGCAGTTCTTC. This translates into CASSESVRLEQFF.

The chain carries TRBV24-1 and TRBJ1-5, with D unresolved. Trimming took 9 bases from V and 1 from J, leaving 21 bases between them. The CDR3 loop spans 17 amino acids. CDR1 KGHDR and CDR2 SFDVKD come from the germline V gene. CDR3 loop: CATQIVQDNLSNQPQHF. The CDR3 DNA is TGTGCCACCCAAATCGTTCAAGATAACTTGAGCAATCAGCCCCAGCATTTT.

In this sample, this clone turned up once. The rearrangement joins TRBV3-1 (or the pseudogene TRBV3-2) to TRBJ1-1, with D uncertain. Germline CDR1 and CDR2: LGHDT and YNNKEL (reference sequence). V was trimmed by 4 bases and J by 6 bases, leaving 15 bases between them. The CDR3 is made up of 14 amino acids. The DNA of the CDR3 is TGTGCCAGCAGCCTCGCGGCGGAGTTTGCTGAAGCTTTCTTT. Amino acid sequence: CASSLAAEFAEAFF.

The V and J genes are TRBV4-2 and TRBJ1-2; the match to TRBD1 covers 11 bases. Germline CDR1 LGHNA, CDR2 YNFKEQ. The length of the CDR3 is 14 residues. V lost 4 bases and J lost 7; bases outside the gene matches: 5. In DNA, the CDR3 is TGTGCCAGCAGCCTGGGGACAGGGGGTTCTGGCTACACCTTC. This translates into CASSLGTGGSGYTF.

This chain connects TRBV7-2 to TRBJ2-1; 7 positions match TRBD1. The V segment lost 6 bases and the J segment 7 bases; nucleotides outside the gene matches: 6. This CDR3 has 13 amino acids. Germline V gene sequence: CDR1 SGHTA, CDR2 FQGNSA. The CDR3 sequence: CASRPTGQNEQFF. The CDR3 DNA follows: TGTGCCAGCAGGCCGACAGGGCAAAATGAGCAGTTCTTC.

V gene TRBV7-2 combines with J gene TRBJ2-5; perhaps TRBD1 as D (8 bases). CDR3 length: 15 residues. Germline loops: CDR1 SGHTA, CDR2 FQGNSA. The ends were cut back, 6 bases at V and 2 bases at J, with 16 bases in the middle. The CDR3 here is CASRPTGGAQETQYF. In DNA form, the CDR3 reads TGTGCCAGCAGACCAACAGGGGGGGCTCAAGAGACCCAGTACTTC.

This clone was recorded once. The V gene is TRBV7-9, the J gene TRBJ2-7; TRBD2 matches 12 bases. Germline values: CDR1 SEHNR, CDR2 FQNEAQ (reference sequence). This CDR3 has 18 amino acids. The ends lost 4 bases at V and 0 bases at J; junction bases unmatched: 10. CDR3 nucleotides: TGTGCCAGCAGCTCCCACTCTGGACTAGCGGGGAACTCCTACGAGCAGTACTTC. This gives the protein CASSSHSGLAGNSYEQYF.

The rearrangement joins TRBV4-2 to TRBJ2-3; 8 nucleotides match TRBD2. V dropped 4 bases and J dropped 5; count of bases not matched to a gene: 5. The CDR3 length is 14 residues. Looked up from germline, CDR1 is LGHNA and CDR2 is YNFKEQ. The CDR3 protein is CASSPVSGGDTQYF. DNA of the CDR3: TGTGCCAGCAGCCCGGTCAGCGGGGGAGATACGCAGTATTTT.

The rearrangement uses TRBV4-2 and TRBJ2-7, with D possibly matching TRBD2 (6 bases). This CDR3 spans 14 amino acids. CDR1 and CDR2 from the germline V gene are LGHNA and YNFKEQ. V was trimmed by 6 bases and J by 4 bases, leaving 16 bases between them. The CDR3 is CASRRVSGSYEQYF. The CDR3, as DNA: TGTGCCAGCAGGCGAGTTAGCGGAAGTTACGAGCAGTACTTC.

This rearrangement joins TRBV2 to TRBJ2-7; 7 bases agree with TRBD1. The V segment lost 6 bases and the J segment 4 bases; nucleotides outside the gene matches: 3. The CDR3 runs 12 residues. Germline V gives CDR1 SNHLY, CDR2 FYNNEI. The CDR3 nucleotides are TGTGCCAGCAGCACACAGGGGTACGAGCAGTACTTC. Protein sequence: CASSTQGYEQYF.

This clone was seen once. This chain connects TRBV10-3 to TRBJ2-3; 9 bases are a match to TRBD2. This CDR3 has 16 residues. Unmatched junction bases numbered 10, after V lost 4 bases and J lost 5 bases. From germline, CDR1 is ENHRY and CDR2 SYGVKD. DNA for the CDR3: TGTGCCATCAGTGGACTAGCGGAATCCCTGATAGATACGCAGTATTTT. Protein product: CAISGLAESLIDTQYF.

The rearrangement uses TRBV18 and TRBJ1-6; D ambiguous. Germline CDR1 and CDR2: KGHSH and LQKENI. The CDR3 sequence is 16 residues long. The germline V and J ends were trimmed by 0 bases and 0 bases, with 6 bases remaining between them. This chain's CDR3 is CASSPPGSSYNSPLHF. The DNA of the CDR3 is TGTGCCAGCTCACCACCGGGCAGCTCCTATAATTCACCCCTCCACTTT.

The V gene is TRBV24-1, the J gene TRBJ2-3; TRBD2 agrees at 14 bases. Germline CDR1 is KGHDR and CDR2 is SFDVKD. The CDR3 length is 17 residues. The ends lost 2 bases at V and 6 bases at J; junction bases unmatched: 6. DNA for the CDR3: TGTGCCACCAGTGATTCGCCGGGACTAGCGGGAGAGGATACGCAGTATTTT. Its translation: CATSDSPGLAGEDTQYF.

Note on this clone: The same CDR3 can be traced to other DNA sequences in this sample. The CDR3 is CASSLGGSGNTIYF. CDR3 coding DNA: TGCGCCAGCAGCTTGGGCGGTTCAGGAAACACCATATATTTT. V and J are TRBV5-1 and TRBJ1-3; D gene unclear. Trimming took 0 bases from V and 4 from J, leaving 8 bases between them. This CDR3 has 14 residues. Germline V lookup: CDR1 SGHRS, CDR2 YFSETQ.

The rearrangement joins TRBV27 to TRBJ1-6; weak D call: TRBD1 (6 bases). Germline V gives CDR1 MNHEY, CDR2 SMNVEV (reference sequence). V lost 1 base and J 6 bases, leaving 10 bases between the germline ends. This CDR3 contains 15 residues. The CDR3 loop reads CASSLWGGGNSPLHF. For the CDR3, the DNA is TGTGCCAGCAGTTTATGGGGGGGCGGTAATTCACCCCTCCACTTT.

This clone has only one observation. The gene calls are TRBV7-2 and TRBJ2-7; 11 nucleotides line up with TRBD2. Losses at the gene ends were 7 bases for V and 4 bases for J; bases not matched to a gene: 9. Germline lookup yields CDR1 SGHTA and CDR2 FQGNSA. The CDR3 runs to 15 residues. CDR3 amino acids: CASTLLAGGPYEQYF. The DNA of the CDR3 is TGTGCCAGCACCCTGTTAGCGGGAGGGCCTTACGAGCAGTACTTC.